The 11 T cell receptor beta chains listed next were all sequenced from one sample in a study of breast tumors, draining lymph nodes, adjacent tissues. The lymph nodes were axillary draining lymph nodes from breast cancer patients. In TCRdb, the multiplex PCR reads were re-called with MiXCR into one record per CDR3 protein. This sample has some 250,000 distinct CDR3 sequences; nearly 35% occur once, and the top ten carry about 3.9%. Sequenced input: axillary lymph node tissue. The receptor set was obtained from a female donor with breast cancer. Some clones in this sample may be carry-over from other donors' samples.

Remarks on this clonotype: This may be a read error, as it is one base from a much larger clone. This chain connects TRBV5-1 to TRBJ2-7, with D unresolved. This CDR3 spans 12 amino acids. Germline CDR1 and CDR2: SGHRS and YFSETQ. Trimming took off 3 bases at V and 6 bases at J, with 10 bases between the two ends. This CDR3 is CASSSGFIEQYF. In DNA, the CDR3 is TGCGCCAGCAGCTCGGGCTTTATCGAGCAGTACTTC.

This clonotype came up a few times. The chain is built from TRBV4-2 and TRBJ2-1, with TRBD2 matching over 13 bases. The CDR3 has 17 residues. Looked up from germline, CDR1 is LGHNA and CDR2 is YNFKEQ. With V trimmed by 1 base and J by 1 base, 1 base remained unmatched. The CDR3: CASSQGLAGGSYNEQFF. The CDR3 DNA is TGTGCCAGCAGCCAAGGACTAGCGGGGGGTTCCTACAATGAGCAGTTCTTC.

This clonotype has a count of ten or more. This rearrangement joins TRBV12-3 or TRBV12-4 to TRBJ1-2; a weak D match, TRBD1 (5 bases). Trimming stripped 5 bases from V and 7 bases from J, with 14 bases between. The CDR3 is 13 amino acids. The CDR3 here is CASSRTPLPGYTF. CDR3 coding DNA: TGTGCCAGCAGTAGGACACCTCTTCCTGGCTACACCTTC.

In its sample, this clonotype was seen many times. The chain is built from TRBV20-1 and TRBJ2-3; weak D call: TRBD2 (7 bases). This CDR3 has 15 amino acids. Trimming left V 7 bases short and J 4 bases short, with 21 bases between. The germline V gene encodes CDR1 DFQATT and CDR2 SNEGSKA (reference sequence). In DNA form, the CDR3 reads TGCAGTGTGAGGAGGGGGGGGCCTGGGGCAGATACGCAGTATTTT. As protein: CSVRRGGPGADTQYF.

A remark on this clonotype: This may come from a read error, since a much larger clone is one base off. The chain has TRBV4-1 and TRBJ2-2; 14 bases line up with TRBD2. This CDR3 is 18 amino acids long. Germline V gene sequence: CDR1 MGHRA, CDR2 YSYEKL. The CDR3 coding sequence is TGCGCCAGCAGCCAAGCGGGACTAGCGGGAGTTAGGGCCGGGGGGCTGTTTTTT. Translated: CASSQAGLAGVRAGGLFF.

This clonotype was counted only a few times. A much larger clone is a single base away; this may be a read error. V usage is TRBV20-1 and J usage is TRBJ2-2; tentative D call: TRBD2 (6 bases). The CDR3 sequence is 16 residues long. The ends were cut back, 0 bases at V and 4 bases at J, with 15 bases in the middle. The germline CDR1 and CDR2 sequences are DFQATT and SNEGSKA (reference sequence). The CDR3: CSARDRRGTTTGELFF. CDR3 DNA: TGCAGTGCTAGAGATCGGCGGGGAACGACCACCGGGGAGCTGTTTTTT.

This clonotype has a count of ten or more. The chain employs TRBV4-1 and TRBJ1-2; D uncertain. Germline CDR1 and CDR2: MGHRA and YSYEKL. Trimming cost V 1 base and J 8 bases, with 17 bases left between them. The CDR3 sequence is 15 residues long. The CDR3 region is CASSQVWAVNGGYTF. The CDR3 region has the DNA TGCGCCAGCAGCCAAGTGTGGGCCGTGAATGGGGGCTACACCTTC.

The chain carries TRBV11-3 and TRBJ2-2; 7 positions agree with TRBD2. V shed 4 bases and J 7 bases; nucleotides not matched to a gene: 9. This CDR3 has 15 residues. Germline V lookup: CDR1 SGHNT, CDR2 YENEEA. This CDR3 reads CASSSIAGARGELFF. The CDR3, as DNA: TGTGCCAGCAGCTCTATAGCGGGCGCCCGCGGGGAGCTGTTTTTT. The whole variable domain, filled in from reference TRBV11-3 and TRBJ2-2, reads EAGVVQSPRYKIIEKKQPVAFWCNPISGHNTLYWYLQNLGQGPELLIRYENEEAVDDSQLPKDRFSAERLKGVDSTLKIQPAELGDSAVYLCASSSIAGARGELFFGEGSRLTVL.

With regard to this clonotype: Without the conserved terminal phenylalanine or tryptophan, this CDR3 likely stems from a read error. The chain recombines TRBV12-3 or TRBV12-4 with TRBJ2-3, with TRBD2 matching 8 bases. The CDR3 loop spans 15 amino acids. V lost 4 bases to trimming and J lost 11 bases; unmatched junction nucleotides: 14. CDR3 region: CASSWGGGKYNEQYV. The CDR3 nucleotides are TGTGCCAGCAGTTGGGGCGGGGGGAAGTACAATGAGCAGTATGTT.

This clonotype has a count of ten or more. The chain combines TRBV6-6 with TRBJ2-3, with 7 nucleotides matching TRBD1. CDR1 MNHNY and CDR2 SVGAGI come from the germline V gene (reference sequence). This CDR3 contains 14 residues. V lost 2 bases to trimming and J lost 3 bases; unmatched junction nucleotides: 2. CDR3 residues: CASSYEGATDTQYF. For the CDR3, the DNA is TGTGCCAGCAGTTACGAGGGGGCTACAGATACGCAGTATTTT.

With respect to this clonotype: At one of its ends the junction is not consistent with the germline gene, which may arise from a read error. The gene calls are TRBV5-8 and TRBJ2-1; D remains unclear. CDR3 length equals 16 residues. Germline V gives CDR1 SGHTS, CDR2 YDEGEE. CDR3 in amino acids: CASSFIGWVNNNGQFF. The CDR3 region has the DNA TGTGCCAGCAGCTTCATTGGGTGGGTTAATAACAATGGGCAGTTCTTC.